The clone carrying this T cell receptor (beta chain) is labeled as medium-sized (0.01 to 0.1%). Antigen: not known. TCRdb re-called the 5' RACE reads with MiXCR, one entry per CDR3 protein. The sample gives some 7,400 distinct CDR3 sequences, over 6.5% of which show up once; roughly a sixth is in the top ten. The source of the sample is a study of spatial heterogeneity in lung cancer. Study at large: Sequence detection consistently recorded a greater number of beta-chain than alpha-chain sequences. Tumor regions showed TCR transcript counts that correlated strongly with a T cell module score from matched bulk RNA-seq.

The study's findings and limits: How many expanded intratumoral alpha and beta TCRs were present tracked the tumor mutation count, which was a count of nonsynonymous mutations. There was tracking of ubiquitous and regional nonsynonymous mutations by the respective counts of ubiquitous and regional expanded TCRs.

Germline V gene data show CDR1 as MNHEY and CDR2 as SMNVEV (reference sequence). The CDR3 is 16 amino acids. V lost 1 base and J 5 bases, leaving 16 bases between the germline ends. As for time point: sample taken at primary tumor resection. Unsorted whole RNA of tumor, nontumor lung or frozen PBMC was sequenced. The source material was lung tumor tissue, sampled at surgery. This receptor was taken from a female donor with early-stage non-small cell lung cancer. This chain connects TRBV27 to TRBJ2-3; D might be TRBD2 (6 bases). CDR3 amino acids: CASSLYPRERIDTQYF. CDR3 sequence (DNA): TGTGCCAGCAGTTTATATCCGCGGGAACGGATAGATACGCAGTATTTT.